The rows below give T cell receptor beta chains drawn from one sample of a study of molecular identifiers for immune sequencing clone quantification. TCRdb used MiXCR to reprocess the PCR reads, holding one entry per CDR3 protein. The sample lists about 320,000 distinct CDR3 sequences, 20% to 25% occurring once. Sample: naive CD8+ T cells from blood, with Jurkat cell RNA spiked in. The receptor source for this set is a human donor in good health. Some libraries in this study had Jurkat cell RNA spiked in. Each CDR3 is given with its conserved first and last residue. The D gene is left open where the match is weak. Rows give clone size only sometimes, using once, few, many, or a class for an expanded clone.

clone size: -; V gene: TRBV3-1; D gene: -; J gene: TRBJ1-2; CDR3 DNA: TGTGCCAGCAGCCAAGATGGGGCAGTTTCGGGTGGCTATGGCTACACCTTC; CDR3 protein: CASSQDGAVSGGYGYTF
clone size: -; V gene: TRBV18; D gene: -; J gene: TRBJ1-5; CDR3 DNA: TGTGCCAGCTCACTCCCAGGACCGCTTGACCAGCCCCAGCATTTT; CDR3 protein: CASSLPGPLDQPQHF
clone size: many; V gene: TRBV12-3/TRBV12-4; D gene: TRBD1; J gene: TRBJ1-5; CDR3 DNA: TGTGCCAGCGGCCACACTGGGACAGGGGGCTTTCAGCCCCAGCATTTT; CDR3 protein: CASGHTGTGGFQPQHF
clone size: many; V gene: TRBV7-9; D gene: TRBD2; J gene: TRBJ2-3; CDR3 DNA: TGCGCCAGCAGCTTGGTAGCGGGAGGGCTCACAGATACGCAGTATTTT; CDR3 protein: CASSLVAGGLTDTQYF
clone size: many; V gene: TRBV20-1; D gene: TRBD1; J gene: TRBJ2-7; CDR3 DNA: TGCAGTGCAACTGACAGGGGCACAACCTACGAGCAGTACTTC; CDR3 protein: CSATDRGTTYEQYF
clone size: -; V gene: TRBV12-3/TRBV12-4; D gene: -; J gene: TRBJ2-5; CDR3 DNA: TGTGCCAGCAGTTTAGGGAATGCCCGAATCAAGTACTTC; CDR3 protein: CASSLGNARIKYF
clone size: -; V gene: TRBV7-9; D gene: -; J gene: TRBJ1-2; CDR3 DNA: TGTGCCAGCAGCTTGAGGGACTTAGGGCCTAACTATGGCTACACCTTC; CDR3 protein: CASSLRDLGPNYGYTF
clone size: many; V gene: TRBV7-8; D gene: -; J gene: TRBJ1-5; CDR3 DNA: TGTGCCAGCAGCTTAGGAAGTAGCCTTAGCAATCAGCCCCAGCATTTT; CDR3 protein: CASSLGSSLSNQPQHF
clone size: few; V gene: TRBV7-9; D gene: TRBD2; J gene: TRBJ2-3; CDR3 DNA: TGTGCCAGCAGCTCCAGGGGGACTAGCGGGGAGAGCACAGATACGCAGTATTTT; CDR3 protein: CASSSRGTSGESTDTQYF
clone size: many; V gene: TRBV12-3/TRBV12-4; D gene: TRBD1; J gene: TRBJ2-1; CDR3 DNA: TGTGCCAGCAGTTCAGGACAGGGAGTTAATGAGCAGTTCTTC; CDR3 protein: CASSSGQGVNEQFF
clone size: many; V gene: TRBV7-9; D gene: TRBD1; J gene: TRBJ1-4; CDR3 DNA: TGTGCCAGCGCTAAGACAGGGTTGGGTGAAAAACTGTTTTTT; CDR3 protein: CASAKTGLGEKLFF
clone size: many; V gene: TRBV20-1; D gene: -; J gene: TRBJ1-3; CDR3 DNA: TGCAGTGCTAGAGGGGGCAGGGGCTCTGGAAACACCATATATTTT; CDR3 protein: CSARGGRGSGNTIYF
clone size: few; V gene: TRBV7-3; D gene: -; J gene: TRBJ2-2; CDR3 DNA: TGTGCCAGCAGCTTTCCAGGGTCCGGGGAGCTGTTTTTT; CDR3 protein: CASSFPGSGELFF
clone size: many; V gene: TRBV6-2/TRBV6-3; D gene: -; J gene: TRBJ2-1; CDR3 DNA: TGTGCCAGCACTCCCGGGCTCTCCTACAATGAGCAGTTCTTC; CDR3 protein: CASTPGLSYNEQFF
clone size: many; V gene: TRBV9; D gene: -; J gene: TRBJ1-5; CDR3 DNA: TGTGCCAGCAGCCCGGCGGACAATCAGCCCCAGCATTTT; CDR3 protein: CASSPADNQPQHF
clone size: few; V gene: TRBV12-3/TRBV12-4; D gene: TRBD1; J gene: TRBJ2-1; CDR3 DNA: TGTGCCAGCAGTTGGGGGACAGGGGGTTGGGATGAGCAGTTCTTC; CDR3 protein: CASSWGTGGWDEQFF
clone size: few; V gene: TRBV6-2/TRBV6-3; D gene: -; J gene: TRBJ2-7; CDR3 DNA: TGTGCCAGCAGTTACTCGAAAGACTACGAGCAGTACTTC; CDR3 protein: CASSYSKDYEQYF
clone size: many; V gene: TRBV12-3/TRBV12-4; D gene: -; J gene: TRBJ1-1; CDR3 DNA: TGTGCCAGCAGTTTAGGTCCAGGGGCGAACACTGAAGCTTTCTTT; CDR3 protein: CASSLGPGANTEAFF
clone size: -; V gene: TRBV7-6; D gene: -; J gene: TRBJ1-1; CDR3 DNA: TGTGCCAGCAGCTTAGGGCCCAATCTGGTAGTGGGCACTGAAGCTTTCTTT; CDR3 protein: CASSLGPNLVVGTEAFF
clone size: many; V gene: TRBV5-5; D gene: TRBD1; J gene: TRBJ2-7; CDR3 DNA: TGTGCCAGCAGCTTGGGACAGGGATTTAAGTCCTACGAGCAGTACTTC; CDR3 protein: CASSLGQGFKSYEQYF
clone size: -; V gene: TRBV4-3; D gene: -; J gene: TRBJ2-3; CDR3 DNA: TGCGCCAGCAGCCAAGAAGGGGGGGTCACAGATACGCAGTATTTT; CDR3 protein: CASSQEGGVTDTQYF
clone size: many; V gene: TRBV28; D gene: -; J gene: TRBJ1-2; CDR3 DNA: TGTGCCAGCACCCCAGGCATTGCTAACTATGGCTACACCTTC; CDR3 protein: CASTPGIANYGYTF
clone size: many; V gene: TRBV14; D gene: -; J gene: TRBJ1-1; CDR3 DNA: TGTGCCAGCAGCCAATGGGAAGGACCCGGGGTTGGTGAAGCTTTCTTT; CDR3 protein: CASSQWEGPGVGEAFF
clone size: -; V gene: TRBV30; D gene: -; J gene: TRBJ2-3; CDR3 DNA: TGTGCCGGGGAAGGGGGGGGAGGCCCAGGTACGCAGTATTTT; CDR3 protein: CAGEGGGGPGTQYF
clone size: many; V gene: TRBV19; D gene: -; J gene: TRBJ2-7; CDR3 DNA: TGTGCCAGCAGCACACCATACGAGCAGTACTTC; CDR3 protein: CASSTPYEQYF
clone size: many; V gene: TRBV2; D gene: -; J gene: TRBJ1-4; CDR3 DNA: TGTGCCAGCAGTGTGTGGGGCAACGCTAATGAAAAACTGTTTTTT; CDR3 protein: CASSVWGNANEKLFF
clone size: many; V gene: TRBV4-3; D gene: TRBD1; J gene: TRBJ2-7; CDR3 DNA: TGCGCCAGCAGCCAAGATGTGACAGGGCCATGGCAGTACTTC; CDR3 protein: CASSQDVTGPWQYF
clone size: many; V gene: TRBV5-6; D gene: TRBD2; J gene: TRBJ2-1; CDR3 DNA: TGTGCCAGCAGCGGGGGACTATCCCCCTACAATGAGCAGTTCTTC; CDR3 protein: CASSGGLSPYNEQFF
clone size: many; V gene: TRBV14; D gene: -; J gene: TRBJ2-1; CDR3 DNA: TGTGCCAGCAGCCAAGGGACAGTCACTCCCGATGAGCAGTTCTTC; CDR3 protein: CASSQGTVTPDEQFF
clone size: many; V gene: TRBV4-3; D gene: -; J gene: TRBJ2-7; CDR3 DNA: TGCGCCAGCAGCCAAGATCAGGCAGTGGGGTACGAGCAGTACTTC; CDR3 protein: CASSQDQAVGYEQYF
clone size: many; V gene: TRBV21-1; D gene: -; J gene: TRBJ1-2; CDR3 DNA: TGTGCCAGCAGCACCCTACCCATCATGAGGGGATCGTCGAACTATGGCTACACCTTC; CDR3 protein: CASSTLPIMRGSSNYGYTF
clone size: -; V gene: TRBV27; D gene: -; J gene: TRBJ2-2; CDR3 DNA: TGTGCCAGCAGTTTATCGGCAGGAATGAACACCGGGGAGCCGTTTTTT; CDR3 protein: CASSLSAGMNTGEPFF
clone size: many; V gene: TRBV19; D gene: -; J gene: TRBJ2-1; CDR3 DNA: TGTGCCAGTTCAACCGGGACAAGGGGTGTCAATGAGCAGTTCTTC; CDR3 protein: CASSTGTRGVNEQFF
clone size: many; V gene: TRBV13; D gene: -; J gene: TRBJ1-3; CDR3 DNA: TGTGCCAGCAGCTTATTGACAGATCGGCTCTCTGGAAACACCATATATTTT; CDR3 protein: CASSLLTDRLSGNTIYF
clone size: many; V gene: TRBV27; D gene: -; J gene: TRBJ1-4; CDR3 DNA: TGTGCCACCGGAGAGGCAGCCCATAATGAAAAACTGTTTTTT; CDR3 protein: CATGEAAHNEKLFF
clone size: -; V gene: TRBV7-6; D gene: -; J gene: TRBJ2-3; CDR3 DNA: TGTGCCAGCAGCCGCCTAGCGAGCACAGATACGCAGTATTTT; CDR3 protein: CASSRLASTDTQYF
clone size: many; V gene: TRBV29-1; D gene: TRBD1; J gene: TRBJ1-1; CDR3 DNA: TGCAGCGCCGTGGGACAGGAGGGGGTCGAAGCTTTCTTT; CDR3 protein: CSAVGQEGVEAFF
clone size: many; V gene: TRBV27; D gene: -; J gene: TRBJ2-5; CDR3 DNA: TGTGCCAGCAGTTTGCAGGGACCCCAAGAGACCCAGTACTTC; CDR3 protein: CASSLQGPQETQYF
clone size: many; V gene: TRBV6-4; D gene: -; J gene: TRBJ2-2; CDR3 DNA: TGTGCCAGCAAAGCATCCGGGGAGCTGTTTTTT; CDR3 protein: CASKASGELFF
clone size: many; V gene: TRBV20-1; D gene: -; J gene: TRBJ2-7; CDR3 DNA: TGCAGTGCTAGAGATGGTCGGACAGCGTCGAGCTCCTACGAGCAGTACTTC; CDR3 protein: CSARDGRTASSSYEQYF
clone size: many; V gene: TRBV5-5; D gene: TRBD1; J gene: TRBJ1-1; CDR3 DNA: TGTGCCAGCGTATTGCTACCACCGGGACAGGGGGCAAGTGGTGAAGCTTTCTTT; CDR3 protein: CASVLLPPGQGASGEAFF
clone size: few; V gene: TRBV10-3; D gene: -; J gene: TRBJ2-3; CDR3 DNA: TGTGCCATCAAGTTGGCGGATACGCAGTATTTT; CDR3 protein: CAIKLADTQYF
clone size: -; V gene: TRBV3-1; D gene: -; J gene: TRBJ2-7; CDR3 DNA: TGTGCCAGCGCCAGTAGGGAGAGTTCCTACGAGCAGTACTTC; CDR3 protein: CASASRESSYEQYF
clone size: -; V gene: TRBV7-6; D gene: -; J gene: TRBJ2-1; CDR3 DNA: TGTGCCAGCAGCTGGGGGATAGCCAATGAGCAGTTCTTC; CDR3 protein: CASSWGIANEQFF
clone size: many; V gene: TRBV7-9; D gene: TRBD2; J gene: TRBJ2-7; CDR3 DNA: TGTGCCAGCAGCTTAGGGGCGGGGGAGGCCACCCACGAGCAGTACTTC; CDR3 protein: CASSLGAGEATHEQYF
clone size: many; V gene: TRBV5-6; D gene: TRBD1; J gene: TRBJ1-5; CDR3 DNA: TGTGCCAGCAGTATGGCTGGGACAGTGAGCAATCAGCCCCAGCATTTT; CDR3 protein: CASSMAGTVSNQPQHF